Listed here are 27 T cell receptor beta chains from one sample, sequenced in a study of control samples from healthy donors and cancer patients (TCRdb year 2020). Receptors were amplified or captured by the immunoSEQ multiplex PCR assay. In its TCRdb copy, this immuneACCESS table keeps in-frame sequences only and misses some clones. Where compared with another copy, unresolved V genes explain less than half of these, and the others have no known cause. The sample profile shows 120,000 or so clones; around nine tenths of them were found once. More than 8% of the sample comes from the top ten. The sample taken for sequencing was blood. These receptors were taken from a middle-aged man in good health.

J is TRBJ1-1 and V is TRBV5-1, with 11 bases identical to TRBD1. The germline gives CDR1 SGHRS, CDR2 YFSETQ. V was clipped by 2 bases and J by 5 bases; unmatched bases: 2. The CDR3 spans 14 residues. This CDR3 reads CASSLGTGGTEAFF. DNA of the CDR3: TGCGCCAGCAGCTTAGGGACAGGGGGGACTGAAGCTTTCTTT.

The chain combines TRBV6-5 with TRBJ1-1, with D hard to call. The CDR3 runs 14 residues. V was trimmed by 8 bases and J by 3 bases, leaving 16 bases between them. Germline values: CDR1 MNHEY, CDR2 SVGAGI. In DNA, the CDR3 is TGTGCCAGCGGAAACCCGGCCGCATACACTGAAGCTTTCTTT. It yields the protein CASGNPAAYTEAFF.

The rearrangement links TRBV7-2 to TRBJ1-1; D might be TRBD1 (6 bases). Looked up from germline, CDR1 is SGHTA and CDR2 is FQGNSA. The V gene lost 2 bases and the J gene lost 2 bases, with 9 bases spanning the gap. The length of the CDR3 is 14 residues. CDR3 sequence: CASSLSGANTEAFF. The CDR3 region has the DNA TGTGCCAGCAGCTTATCAGGGGCAAACACTGAAGCTTTCTTT.

The chain is built from TRBV3-1 (or the pseudogene TRBV3-2) and TRBJ2-3; D is unclear. The CDR3 covers 12 residues. Trimming cost V 4 bases and J 9 bases, with 11 bases left between them. Germline lookup yields CDR1 LGHDT and CDR2 YNNKEL (reference sequence). The CDR3: CASSPLGATQYF. DNA for the CDR3: TGTGCCAGCAGCCCCCTAGGAGCAACGCAGTATTTT.

The gene calls are TRBV5-1 and TRBJ2-3, with 9 bases that match TRBD2. CDR3 size: 16 residues. The germline CDR1 and CDR2 sequences are SGHRS and YFSETQ. Unmatched junction bases numbered 2, after V lost 0 bases and J lost 0 bases. The CDR3 DNA reads as TGCGCCAGCAGCTTGGGACTAGCGGATAGCACAGATACGCAGTATTTT. It yields the protein CASSLGLADSTDTQYF. Variable domain in full (rest from reference TRBV5-1 and TRBJ2-3): KAGVTQTPRYLIKTRGQQVTLSCSPISGHRSVSWYQQTPGQGLQFLFEYFSETQRNKGNFPGRFSGRQFSNSRSEMNVSTLELGDSALYLCASSLGLADSTDTQYFGPGTRLTVL.

This chain connects TRBV14 to TRBJ1-6; 7 nucleotides align to TRBD1. V dropped 3 bases and J dropped 10; count of bases not matched to a gene: 6. The CDR3 totals 14 residues. From germline, CDR1 is SGHDN and CDR2 FVKESK. CDR3 sequence reads: CASSQTGRASPLHF. Written as DNA, the CDR3 is TGTGCCAGCAGCCAGACAGGGAGGGCGTCACCCCTCCACTTT.

The chain has TRBV18 and TRBJ2-5; D remains ambiguous. The CDR3 totals 14 residues. Germline-derived CDR1 and CDR2 are KGHSH and LQKENI. Deletions cut 2 bases from V and 2 bases from J, with 9 bases between. The CDR3 region is CASSPGQAQETQYF. CDR3 DNA: TGTGCCAGCTCACCAGGCCAGGCACAAGAGACCCAGTACTTC. The variable domain in full, with the rest retrieved from reference TRBV18 and TRBJ2-5, is NAGVMQNPRHLVRRRGQEARLRCSPMKGHSHVYWYRQLPEEGLKFMVYLQKENIIDESGMPKERFSAEFPKEGPSILRIQQVVRGDSAAYFCASSPGQAQETQYFGPGTRLLVL.

The chain is built from TRBV23-1 and TRBJ2-2, with 7 nucleotides matching TRBD2. TRBV23-1 is designated an ORF whose function remains uncertain. The CDR3 is 17 residues long. V was pared by 2 bases and J by 1 base, with 7 bases of the junction left unmatched. The CDR3 reads CASSQGRGRWNTGELFF. The CDR3 DNA reads TGCGCCAGCAGTCAAGGGAGGGGCCGATGGAACACCGGGGAGCTGTTTTTT.

The V gene is TRBV9, the J gene TRBJ2-3; 11 bases align to TRBD2. CDR3 length: 15 residues. CDR1 is SGDLS, CDR2 YYNGEE, per germline. The V segment lost 5 bases and the J segment 6 bases; nucleotides outside the gene matches: 8. This chain's CDR3 is CASRAGTSGSDTQYF. The CDR3 nucleotides read TGTGCCAGCAGGGCCGGGACTAGCGGCTCGGATACGCAGTATTTT.

The chain carries TRBV18 and TRBJ2-5; weak D call: TRBD2 (6 bases). This CDR3 comprises 14 residues. CDR1 and CDR2 from the germline V gene are KGHSH and LQKENI. Trimming removed 4 bases from V and 1 base from J, with 10 bases in between. CDR3 in amino acids: CASSQNSGQETQYF. Written as DNA, the CDR3 is TGTGCCAGCTCACAGAATAGCGGCCAAGAGACCCAGTACTTC.

This rearrangement joins TRBV29-1 to TRBJ2-5; D not resolved. V dropped 0 bases and J dropped 5 bases, with 7 bases sitting between them. Germline loops: CDR1 SQVTM, CDR2 ANQGSEA. The CDR3 has 12 amino acids. This CDR3 reads CSVEDLRETQYF. Written as DNA, the CDR3 is TGCAGCGTTGAAGATCTCAGGGAGACCCAGTACTTC. The full variable domain, in which reference TRBV29-1 and TRBJ2-5 provide the parts outside the CDR3, is SAVISQKPSRDICQRGTSLTIQCQVDSQVTMMFWYRQQPGQSLTLIATANQGSEATYESGFVIDKFPISRPNLTFSTLTVSNMSPEDSSIYLCSVEDLRETQYFGPGTRLLVL.

As to this clone: At one end the junction does not follow the germline gene, possibly because of a read error. CDR3 bases: TGTGCCAGCAGTTTGGGGACTGACTACGGGCAGTACTTC. This codes for CASSLGTDYGQYF. This chain joins TRBV12-3 or TRBV12-4 and TRBJ2-7; maybe TRBD2 (6 bases). The CDR3 is 13 amino acids.

The chain combines TRBV20-1 with TRBJ1-2, with 12 positions matching TRBD1. V lost 3 bases and J lost 3; bases outside the gene matches: 11. Germline V gives CDR1 DFQATT, CDR2 SNEGSKA (reference sequence). This CDR3 is built from 17 residues. CDR3 bases: TGCAGTGCTAGTAGCCGGGACAGGGGGCGCATTGACTATGGCTACACCTTC. It encodes CSASSRDRGRIDYGYTF.

The chain carries TRBV9 and TRBJ2-1; D possibly corresponds to TRBD1 (5 bases). CDR1 is SGDLS, CDR2 YYNGEE, per germline. CDR3 length: 13 residues. Trimming pared 3 bases from V and 10 bases from J, leaving 14 bases between. CDR3 in DNA: TGTGCCAGCAGCGGGGGTGGGGCGAGGGAGCAGTTCTTC. It is translated as CASSGGGAREQFF.

This clone has only one observation. The chain carries TRBV6-6 and TRBJ1-2; D unclear. Germline-derived CDR1 and CDR2 are MNHNY and SVGAGI (reference sequence). The germline V and J ends were trimmed by 11 bases and 3 bases, with 16 bases remaining between them. This CDR3 is 13 amino acids long. In nucleotides, the CDR3 is TGTGCCCAATCCAAGGGATTCGACTATGGCTACACCTTC. It encodes CAQSKGFDYGYTF.

The chain employs TRBV14 and TRBJ2-1, with D perhaps matching TRBD2 (5 bases). The ends were cut back, 4 bases at V and 3 bases at J, with 10 bases in the middle. The germline CDR1 and CDR2 sequences are SGHDN and FVKESK. The CDR3 totals 14 residues. CDR3 residues: CASSPRTYYNEQFF. The CDR3 DNA reads TGTGCCAGCAGCCCCCGGACTTACTACAATGAGCAGTTCTTC.

The rearrangement links TRBV6-5 to TRBJ1-1; no firm D call. Germline lookup yields CDR1 MNHEY and CDR2 SVGAGI. V was clipped by 5 bases and J by 6 bases, with 19 bases between them. CDR3 length: 15 amino acids. The CDR3 region has the DNA TGTGCCAGCAGTCCCGTCCCGGAGGAGTTGGCTGAAGCTTTCTTT. This gives the protein CASSPVPEELAEAFF.

J is TRBJ1-1 and V is TRBV6-2 or TRBV6-3; D possibly corresponds to TRBD1 (5 bases). V dropped 5 bases and J dropped 7 bases, with 11 bases sitting between them. Germline loops: CDR1 MNHEY, CDR2 SVGEGT. The CDR3 has 12 amino acids. The CDR3 region has the DNA TGTGCCAGCAGTCGGGGGACGTTTGAAGCTTTCTTT. This gives the protein CASSRGTFEAFF.

In the case of this clone: Other DNA sequences from this sample encode an identical CDR3 as well. The chain uses TRBV7-9 and TRBJ2-5; D tentatively reads TRBD1 or TRBD2 (6 bases each). The CDR3 spans 15 residues. Per the germline V gene, CDR1 is SEHNR and CDR2 is FQNEAQ (reference sequence). V was shortened by 1 base and J by 4 bases, with 13 bases between the two germline ends. The chain's CDR3 is CASSLVGGAGETQYF. The CDR3 DNA follows: TGTGCCAGCAGCTTAGTGGGGGGCGCGGGAGAGACCCAGTACTTC.

The genes are TRBV11-2 and TRBJ2-7; D unresolved. CDR1 and CDR2 (germline): SGHAT, FQNNGV. The CDR3 is 10 amino acids. Trimming removed 5 bases at V and 7 bases at J, with 6 bases between. The CDR3 DNA sequence: TGTGCCAGCAGCCTGCGGGAGCAGTACTTC. Protein sequence: CASSLREQYF. Together with reference TRBV11-2 and TRBJ2-7, the CDR3 gives the full variable domain: EAGVAQSPRYKIIEKRQSVAFWCNPISGHATLYWYQQILGQGPKLLIQFQNNGVVDDSQLPKDRFSAERLKGVDSTLKIQPAKLEDSAVYLCASSLREQYFGPGTRLTVT.

The count of this clone is one. The rearrangement joins TRBV7-8 to TRBJ2-6; possibly TRBD1 for D (6 bases). The CDR3 contains 15 residues. V shed 3 bases and J shed 4 bases, with 10 bases lying between them. Germline V lookup: CDR1 SGHVS, CDR2 FQNEAQ. The CDR3 spells CASSFQGSGANVLTF. CDR3 DNA sequence: TGTGCCAGCAGCTTTCAGGGGAGCGGGGCCAACGTCCTGACTTTC.

V usage is TRBV18 and J usage is TRBJ2-5, with TRBD2 matching 10 bases. V trimming: 3 bases; J trimming: 1 base; junction bases outside the gene matches: 8. Germline CDR1 and CDR2: KGHSH and LQKENI. CDR3 size: 17 residues. CDR3 in amino acids: CASSPPAGGLVQETQYF. The CDR3 DNA follows: TGTGCCAGCTCACCCCCAGCGGGGGGGCTAGTCCAAGAGACCCAGTACTTC.

J is TRBJ2-3 and V is TRBV7-9, with D possibly TRBD1 on 7 matching bases. The CDR3 has 16 residues. Germline V gene lookup returns CDR1 SEHNR and CDR2 FQNEAQ (reference sequence). The V end was cut by 6 bases, the J end by 2 bases, with 18 bases between. CDR3 loop: CASRPGDSRNTDTQYF. The DNA for the CDR3 is TGTGCCAGCAGACCGGGGGACAGTCGAAACACAGATACGCAGTATTTT.

The J gene is TRBJ1-2, the V gene TRBV6-5; D is perhaps TRBD1 (5 bases). Germline-derived CDR1 and CDR2 are MNHEY and SVGAGI. This CDR3 contains 15 residues. Trimming took 6 bases from V and 0 from J, leaving 14 bases between them. The CDR3 protein is CASSGHPGANYGYTF. CDR3 nucleotides: TGTGCCAGCAGCGGACACCCGGGAGCTAACTATGGCTACACCTTC.

V usage is TRBV11-3 and J usage is TRBJ2-1, with D uncertain. Germline assignment: CDR1 SGHNT and CDR2 YENEEA. Trimming removed 3 bases from V and 10 bases from J, with 13 bases in between. CDR3 length: 13 residues. The CDR3 loop reads CASSFTWPREQFF. CDR3 DNA: TGTGCCAGCAGCTTTACATGGCCGCGGGAGCAGTTCTTC.

The chain links TRBV12-5 to TRBJ2-5, with a tentative D call TRBD1 (6 bases). Between the trimmed V and J ends, which lost 1 base and 2 bases, there was a span of 11 bases. Germline V gene data show CDR1 as LGHNT and CDR2 as FRNRAP. The CDR3 spans 15 residues. The CDR3 loop reads CASGLGTAQQETQYF. The CDR3 DNA reads as TGTGCTAGTGGTTTGGGGACAGCACAACAAGAGACCCAGTACTTC.

This rearrangement joins TRBV30 to TRBJ2-5; the D is unclear. This CDR3 has 15 residues. CDR1 and CDR2 (germline): GTSNPN, SVGIG (reference sequence). Trimming took off 0 bases at V and 0 bases at J, with 11 bases between the two ends. The CDR3 sequence is CAWSVVRYHQETQYF. CDR3 nucleotides: TGTGCCTGGAGTGTAGTAAGGTACCACCAAGAGACCCAGTACTTC.